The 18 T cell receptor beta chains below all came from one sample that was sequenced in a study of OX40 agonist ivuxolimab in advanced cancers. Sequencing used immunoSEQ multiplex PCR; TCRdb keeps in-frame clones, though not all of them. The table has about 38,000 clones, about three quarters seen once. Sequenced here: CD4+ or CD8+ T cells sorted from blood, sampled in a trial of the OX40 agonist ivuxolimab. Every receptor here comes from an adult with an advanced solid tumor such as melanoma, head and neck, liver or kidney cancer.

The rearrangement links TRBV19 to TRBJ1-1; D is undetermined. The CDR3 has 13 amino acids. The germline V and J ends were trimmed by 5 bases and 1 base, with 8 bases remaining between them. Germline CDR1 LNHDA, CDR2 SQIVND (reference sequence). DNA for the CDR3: TGTGCCAGTAGTCCTCCACCGAACACTGAAGCTTTCTTT. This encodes CASSPPPNTEAFF.

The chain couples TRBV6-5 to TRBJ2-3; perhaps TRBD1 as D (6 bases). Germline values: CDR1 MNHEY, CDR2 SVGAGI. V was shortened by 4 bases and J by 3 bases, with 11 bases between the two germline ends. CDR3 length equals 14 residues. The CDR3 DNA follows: TGTGCCAGCAGTTCGCGGACAGAAACAGATACGCAGTATTTT. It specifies CASSSRTETDTQYF.

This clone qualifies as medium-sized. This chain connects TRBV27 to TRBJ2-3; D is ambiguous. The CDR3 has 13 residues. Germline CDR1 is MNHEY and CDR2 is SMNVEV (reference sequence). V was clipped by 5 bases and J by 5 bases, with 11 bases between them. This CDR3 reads CASSAFSLDTQYF. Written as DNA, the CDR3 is TGTGCCAGCAGTGCCTTCAGCTTAGATACGCAGTATTTT.

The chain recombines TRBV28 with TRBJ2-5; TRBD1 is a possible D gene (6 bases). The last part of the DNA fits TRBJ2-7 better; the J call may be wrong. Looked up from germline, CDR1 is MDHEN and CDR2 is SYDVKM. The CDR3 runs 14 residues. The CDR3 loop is CASSLGTHPYEQYF. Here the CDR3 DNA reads TGTGCCAGCAGTTTAGGGACACACCCTTACGAGCAGTACTTC.

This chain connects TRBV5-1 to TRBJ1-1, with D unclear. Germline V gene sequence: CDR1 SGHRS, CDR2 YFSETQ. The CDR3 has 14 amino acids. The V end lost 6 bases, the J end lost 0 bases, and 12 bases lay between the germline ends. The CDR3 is CASKLSFMNTEAFF. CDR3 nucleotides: TGCGCCAGCAAGCTCTCATTTATGAACACTGAAGCTTTCTTT.

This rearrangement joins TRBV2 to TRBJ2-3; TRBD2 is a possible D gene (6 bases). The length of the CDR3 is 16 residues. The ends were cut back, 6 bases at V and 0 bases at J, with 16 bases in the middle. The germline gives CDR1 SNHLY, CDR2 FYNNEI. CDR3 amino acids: CASSRGIVSSTDTQYF. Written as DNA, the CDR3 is TGTGCCAGCAGCCGGGGGATTGTCTCTAGCACAGATACGCAGTATTTT.

The CDR3 nucleotides are TGTGCCAGCAGCTTAAGTGCCGGACAGGATAATTCACCCCTCCACTTT. This codes for CASSLSAGQDNSPLHF. The chain combines TRBV7-9 with TRBJ1-6; 7 bases align to TRBD1. This CDR3 spans 16 amino acids. The V segment lost 2 bases and the J segment 5 bases; nucleotides outside the gene matches: 6. From germline, CDR1 is SEHNR and CDR2 FQNEAQ (reference sequence).

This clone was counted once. The CDR3 nucleotides are TGTGCCAGCTCACCGGGGGGTTCGGGTCGGGAGACCCAGTACTTC. Translated, it gives CASSPGGSGRETQYF. The chain joins TRBV18 to TRBJ2-5, with D perhaps TRBD2 (6 bases). The CDR3 length is 15 residues. Deletions cut 3 bases from V and 5 bases from J, with 16 bases between. Germline values: CDR1 KGHSH, CDR2 LQKENI.

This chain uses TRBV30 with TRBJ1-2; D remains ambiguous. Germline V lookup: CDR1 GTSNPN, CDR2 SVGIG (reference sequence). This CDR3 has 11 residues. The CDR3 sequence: CAQEQNYGYTF. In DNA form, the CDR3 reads TGTGCTCAAGAGCAGAACTATGGCTACACCTTC.

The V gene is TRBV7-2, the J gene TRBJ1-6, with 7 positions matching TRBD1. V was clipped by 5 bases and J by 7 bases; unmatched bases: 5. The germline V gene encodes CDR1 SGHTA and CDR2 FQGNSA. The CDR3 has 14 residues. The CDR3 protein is CASSPDRENSPLHF. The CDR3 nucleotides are TGTGCCAGCAGCCCAGACAGGGAGAATTCACCCCTCCACTTT. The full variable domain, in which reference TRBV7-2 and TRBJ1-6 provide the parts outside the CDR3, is GAGVSQSPSNKVTEKGKDVELRCDPISGHTALYWYRQSLGQGLEFLIYFQGNSAPDKSGLPSDRFSAERTGGSVSTLTIQRTQQEDSAVYLCASSPDRENSPLHFGNGTRLTVT.

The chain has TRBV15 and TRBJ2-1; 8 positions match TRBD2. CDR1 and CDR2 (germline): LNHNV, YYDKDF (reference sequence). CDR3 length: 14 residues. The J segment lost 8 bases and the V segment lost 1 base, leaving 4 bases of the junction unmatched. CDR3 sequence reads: CATSRAGGQDEQFF. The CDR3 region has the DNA TGTGCCACCAGCAGAGCGGGAGGGCAAGATGAGCAGTTCTTC.

The CDR3 DNA reads TGTGCCAGCAGCAAAAAGGGGGCAGGGAGGGCTCAGCCCCAGCATTTT. This codes for CASSKKGAGRAQPQHF. The V and J genes are TRBV21-1 and TRBJ1-5. TRBV21-1 is noted as a pseudogene. This CDR3 region has 16 residues.

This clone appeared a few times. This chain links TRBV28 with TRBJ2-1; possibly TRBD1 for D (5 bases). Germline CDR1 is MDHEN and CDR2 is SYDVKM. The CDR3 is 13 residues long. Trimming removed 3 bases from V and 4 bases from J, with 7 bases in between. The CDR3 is CASSFRGYNEQFF. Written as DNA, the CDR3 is TGTGCCAGCAGTTTTAGGGGTTACAATGAGCAGTTCTTC.

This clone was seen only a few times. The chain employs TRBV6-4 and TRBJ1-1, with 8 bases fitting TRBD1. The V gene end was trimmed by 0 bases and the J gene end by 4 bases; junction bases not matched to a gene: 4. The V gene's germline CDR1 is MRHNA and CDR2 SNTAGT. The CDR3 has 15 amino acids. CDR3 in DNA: TGTGCCAGCAGTGACTCGGCAGGGGGCCGCACTGAAGCTTTCTTT. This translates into CASSDSAGGRTEAFF.

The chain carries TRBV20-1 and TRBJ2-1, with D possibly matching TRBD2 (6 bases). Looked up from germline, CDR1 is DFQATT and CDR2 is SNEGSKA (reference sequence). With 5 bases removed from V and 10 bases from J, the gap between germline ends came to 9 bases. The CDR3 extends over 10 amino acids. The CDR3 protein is CSAAAGEQFF. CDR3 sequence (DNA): TGCAGTGCTGCGGCGGGGGAGCAGTTCTTC.

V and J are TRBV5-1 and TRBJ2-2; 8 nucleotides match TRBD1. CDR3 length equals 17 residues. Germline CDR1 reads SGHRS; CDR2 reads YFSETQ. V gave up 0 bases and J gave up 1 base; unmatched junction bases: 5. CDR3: CASSLGDRRLNTGELFF. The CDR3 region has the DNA TGCGCCAGCAGCTTGGGGGACAGGCGCTTGAACACCGGGGAGCTGTTTTTT.

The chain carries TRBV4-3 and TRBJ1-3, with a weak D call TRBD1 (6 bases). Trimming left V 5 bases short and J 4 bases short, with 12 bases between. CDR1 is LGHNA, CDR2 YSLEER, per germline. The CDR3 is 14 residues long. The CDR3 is CASSLEDRGNTIYF. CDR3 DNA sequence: TGCGCCAGCAGCTTAGAGGACAGAGGAAACACCATATATTTT.

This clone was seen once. CDR3 sequence: CASSLAPGQNYEQYF. The CDR3 DNA sequence: TGTGCCAGCAGCTTAGCACCAGGACAAAACTACGAGCAGTACTTC. The chain carries TRBV19 and TRBJ2-7; D possibly corresponds to TRBD1 (5 bases). Between the trimmed V and J ends, which lost 9 bases and 3 bases, there was a span of 21 bases. Germline loops: CDR1 LNHDA, CDR2 SQIVND (reference sequence). The CDR3 totals 15 residues.